These 3 T cell receptor beta chains originate from one sample sequenced in a study of radiotherapy plus CTLA-4 blockade in lung cancer. Sequencing was performed with immunoSEQ multiplex PCR; in TCRdb, only in-frame clones are kept and a portion is missing. Among 89,000 or so clones listed, 75% to 85% were seen once. The sample in question was peripheral blood, obtained from a patient treated with radiotherapy plus ipilimumab. The receptors here all came from a human donor with non-small cell lung cancer who had a partial response to radiotherapy plus ipilimumab.

This clone was seen only once. The rearrangement uses TRBV18 and TRBJ1-3, with 10 bases lining up with TRBD1. The CDR3 contains 16 residues. The germline gives CDR1 KGHSH, CDR2 LQKENI. Trimming removed 3 bases from V and 0 bases from J; junction bases left unmatched: 2. In nucleotides, the CDR3 is TGTGCCAGCTCACCGGGGACAGGGGACTCTGGAAACACCATATATTTT. It yields the protein CASSPGTGDSGNTIYF.

The chain couples TRBV5-6 to TRBJ2-1, with D perhaps matching TRBD2 (5 bases). Per the germline V gene, CDR1 is SGHDT and CDR2 is YYEEEE. Trimming took 4 bases from V and 3 from J, leaving 14 bases between them. This CDR3 has 15 amino acids. The CDR3 here is CASSSEGGDYNEQFF. Here the CDR3 DNA reads TGTGCCAGCAGCAGCGAAGGAGGAGACTACAATGAGCAGTTCTTC. The full variable domain, completed using reference TRBV5-6 and TRBJ2-1, is DAGVTQSPTHLIKTRGQQVTLRCSPKSGHDTVSWYQQALGQGPQFIFQYYEEEERQRGNFPDRFSGHQFPNYSSELNVNALLLGDSALYLCASSSEGGDYNEQFFGPGTRLTVL.

The chain uses TRBV19 and TRBJ1-1; the match to TRBD1 covers 9 bases. Germline CDR1 reads LNHDA; CDR2 reads SQIVND (reference sequence). The junction had 6 bases not matched to a gene; V was cut back by 8 bases and J by 5 bases. The CDR3 is 13 residues long. CDR3 nucleotides: TGTGCCAGTGCCGACAGGGGGGGAACTGAAGCTTTCTTT. Translating it yields CASADRGGTEAFF.